The sequence of this TCR beta chain was determined in a study of beta chain features in type 1 diabetes (dated by TCRdb to about 2018). For the wider study: No differences in mean age, gender distribution, total cell number or subset yield were found between patients and healthy donors. In the study, recently diagnosed type 1 diabetes patients and matched healthy donors were compared on the TCRB repertoires of their sorted circulating CD4+ T cell subsets. Naive and central memory subsets were obtained from all 30 or so donors, but regulatory and stem cell-like memory subsets were isolated from only 8 patients and roughly eight healthy donors. Across all samples, about 110 million sorted cells were examined, and cell number per subset correlated strongly with RNA yield.

From each donor, a single peripheral blood sample of about 116 mL on average was drawn into heparinised tubes. Using a panel that included CD45RO, CCR7, CD25, CD127, CD95 and CD27, naive, central memory, regulatory and stem cell-like memory CD4+ T cells were sorted on a BD FACSAria II. All sorted populations exceeded 95% purity. PBMCs were isolated immediately by Lymphoprep density gradient centrifugation and stained directly without culture. So that batch effects would be minimized, each experiment stained and sorted samples in pairs, pairing one healthy donor with one patient. Based on the germline V gene, the CDR1 and CDR2 sequences are SGHVS and FQNEAQ. The CDR3 has 17 amino acids, counting the end cysteine and phenylalanine. Just the 51-base CDR3 DNA is kept, in frame starting at base 1. Cut back by 2 bases and 5 bases, the V and J ends lie 18 bases apart. The entire amount of isolated RNA was reverse transcribed using the High Capacity cDNA Reverse Transcription Kit, so the sequenced TCRB transcripts were expressed ones. Deep immunoSEQ sequencing was performed on naive, central memory and regulatory T cell samples, with an average of roughly 3.6 million total reads per sample. After sorted cells were lysed in RLT buffer, RNA was extracted with DNase-treated RNeasy Micro or Mini kits, with the choice depending on cell number. Each cell subset was processed separately to prevent cross-contamination, with patient and healthy donor samples processed together. The immunoSEQ multiplex PCR was used to amplify TCRB sequences from cDNA, yielding 87-bp fragments that span the CDR3 region. Sequencing of the amplicons was done on the Illumina HiSeq platform. Per the authors' processing: PCR bias was computationally corrected using synthetic template baselines, reads within Hamming distance 2 were collapsed, and singletons that could not be merged were discarded. Reads were aligned against IMGT to assign V, D and J genes, CDR3 length and insertions or deletions at six rearrangement sites. Within each subset, clonotype counts were normalized to the number of sorted cells before true diversity and Gini coefficients were calculated with the tcR R package. Repertoire sharing was quantified using the overlap coefficient calculated on TCRB nucleotide sequences. TCRdb provides this immuneACCESS table in a form limited to in-frame rearrangements. Some clones are lacking; in checked studies, under half of them reflect an unresolved V gene, and why the rest are absent is not known. V and J calls plus clone size are reproduced from that table; the DNA served to infer D and trimming. A total of about 220,000 clones appear in this sample, approximately 10% of them only once. The ten most abundant clones make up roughly 1.4% of the sample.

Paper-wide results and their limitations: Because cDNA was sequenced instead of genomic DNA, highly expressing activated cells could be over-represented, though the groups showed no difference in activation or CD3 levels. Naive, central memory and regulatory TCRB repertoires appeared to be more alike among patients than among healthy donors. A moderate but significant shortening of TCRB CDR3 length was observed in type 1 diabetes patients in all four CD4+ subsets. At VDJ recombination sites, patients with type 1 diabetes made fewer insertions and deleted more nucleotides, a pattern implying thymic rearrangement abnormalities. HLA sub-analyses involved small numbers of individuals, so any influence of HLA type on TCRB rearrangement remained unresolved. Shorter templates might be favored by PCR, yet because patient and control samples were amplified and corrected together, any such skew would affect both groups equally.

This clone was seen a few times. Its antigen has not been determined. No quality values exist for individual bases; no much larger clone is one base distant. The sequenced sample consisted of central memory CD4+ T cells from blood. This TCR was recovered from a man between 18 and 35 years old in good health. The chain couples TRBV7-8 to TRBJ2-2; possibly the D gene is TRBD1, per 6 matching bases. CDR3 reads: CASSLPSQGLGTGELFF. The DNA sequence reads TGTGCCAGCAGCTTACCATCGCAGGGGTTGGGGACCGGGGAGCTGTTTTTT.